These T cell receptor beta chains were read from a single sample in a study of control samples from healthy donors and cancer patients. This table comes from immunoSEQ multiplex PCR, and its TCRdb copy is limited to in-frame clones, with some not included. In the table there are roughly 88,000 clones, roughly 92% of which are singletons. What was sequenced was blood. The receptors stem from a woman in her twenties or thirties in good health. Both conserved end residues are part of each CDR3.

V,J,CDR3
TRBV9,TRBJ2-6,CASSLTGTGGLGSGANVLTF
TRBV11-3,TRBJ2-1,CASSQDSYNEQFF
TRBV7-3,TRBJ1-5,CASSRDSNQPQHF
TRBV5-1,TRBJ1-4,CASSLNGQGANEKLFF
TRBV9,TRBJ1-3,CASSVDTSGNTIYF
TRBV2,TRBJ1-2,CASSSQGDYGYTF
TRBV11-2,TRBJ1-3,CASNRGYSGNTIYF
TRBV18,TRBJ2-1,CASSLPGTTNYNEQFF
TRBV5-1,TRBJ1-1,CASSSLDGMNTEAFF
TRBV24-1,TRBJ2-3,CATSEAGGYTDTQYF
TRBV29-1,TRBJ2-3,CSVGEGVDTQYF
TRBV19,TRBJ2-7,CASRSGSGYEQYF